The clone carrying this T cell receptor (beta chain) has just a few counts. A clone one base away is much larger, so this may be a read error. RNA transcripts provided the source from which TCR beta CDR3 regions were amplified. The study used the HTBI primer set for a first-round RT-PCR of the TCR CDR3. TCRdb reanalysed the multiplex PCR reads using MiXCR and keeps one entry per CDR3 protein. This sample yields roughly 240,000 distinct CDR3 sequences, of which approximately 24% are seen a single time; around 32% belongs to the top ten. The CDR3 is 16 residues long. CDR1 LNHNV and CDR2 YYDKDF come from the germline V gene (reference sequence). These data are taken from a study of T cells in Graves' hyperthyroidism and ophthalmopathy.

The V call is TRBV15, the J call TRBJ1-1, with TRBD1 matching 7 bases. The source is a woman aged 40 to 50 with Graves' ophthalmopathy. Specimen: blood. This CDR3 is CAISRDRWTGNTEAFF. In DNA, the CDR3 is TGTGCCATCAGCAGAGATAGATGGACAGGGAACACTGAAGCTTTCTTT.